This is a list of T cell receptor beta chains from one sample in a study of blood T cell repertoires in COVID-19. Sequenced by immunoSEQ multiplex PCR; TCRdb stores in-frame clones only, minus some. The table has roughly 300,000 clones, around 88% seen once. What was sequenced was peripheral blood. The receptors were sampled from a woman in her fifties or sixties with acute or convalescent COVID-19. Each CDR3 is given with its conserved first and last residue. D genes are given only for firm matches. The size of a clone is reported for some rows only, either as once, few or many, or as a class for expanded clones.

TGTGCCAGCAGGGAAACAGGGGGAGATGAAAAACTGTTTTTT CASRETGGDEKLFF TRBJ1-4 14 TRBV28 NA TRBD1
TGTGCCAGCAGCCAAGATATGTGGGTAAGGGGACAAGAGACCCAGTACTTC CASSQDMWVRGQETQYF TRBJ2-5 17 TRBV3-1/TRBV3-2 NA NA
TGTGCCAGCAGTGTCCCGGGGTTCGAGCAGTACTTC CASSVPGFEQYF TRBJ2-7 12 TRBV28 NA NA
TGTGCCTGGAGCACAGGGGGCAGGCAGCCCCAGCATTTT CAWSTGGRQPQHF TRBJ1-5 13 TRBV30 NA TRBD1
TGTGCCAGCAGTTTAGAAGCCCTAAGCTCCTATAATTCACCCCTCCACTTT CASSLEALSSYNSPLHF TRBJ1-6 17 TRBV27 NA NA
TGTGCCAGCAGGACTAGCGGGAGGGTAAATCTTTACGAGCAGTACTTC CASRTSGRVNLYEQYF TRBJ2-7 16 TRBV28 NA TRBD2
TGTGCCAGTAGTATTATGCGGGGGGCAAACTATGGCTACACCTTC CASSIMRGANYGYTF TRBJ1-2 15 TRBV19 NA NA
TGTGCCACCAGTGATTTGGTGGACTACAACACAGATACGCAGTATTTT CATSDLVDYNTDTQYF TRBJ2-3 16 TRBV24-1 once NA
TGTGCCAGCAGGACGGTATGGAGTGAAAAACTGTTTTTT CASRTVWSEKLFF TRBJ1-4 13 TRBV27 NA NA
TGTGCCAGCAGCTTGTGGGCAGGGATGGGTGACTATGGCTACACCTTC CASSLWAGMGDYGYTF TRBJ1-2 16 TRBV7-2 few NA
TGTGCCAGCAGTGTTGGGACAGCTCTTTATGGCTACACCTTC CASSVGTALYGYTF TRBJ1-2 14 TRBV28 NA TRBD1
TGTGCCAGCAGTGAGGAGGACGGGTACACTGAAGCTTTCTTT CASSEEDGYTEAFF TRBJ1-1 14 TRBV2 NA NA
TGTGCCAGCAGCTTAGCGGGAGGCACAGATACGCAGTATTTT CASSLAGGTDTQYF TRBJ2-3 14 TRBV7-3 once TRBD2
TGTGCCAGCAGTTTCGGGGAATTCGATCGAGCTTTCTTT CASSFGEFDRAFF TRBJ1-1 13 TRBV28 NA NA
TGTGCCAGCAGCACCGAATGGACAGGGGCAAGGAACGAGCAGTACTTC CASSTEWTGARNEQYF TRBJ2-7 16 TRBV5-5 NA TRBD1